Below, 32 T cell receptor beta chains from the same sample are listed, as sequenced in a study of blood T cell repertoires in COVID-19. Sequencing used immunoSEQ multiplex PCR; TCRdb keeps in-frame clones, though not all of them. The sample comprises 240,000 or so clones, 81% of which are singletons, and 7.5% rests with the top ten. Sequencing was carried out using peripheral blood. These receptors originate from an elderly woman with COVID-19, enrolled during active disease.

The chain joins TRBV3-1 (or the pseudogene TRBV3-2) to TRBJ1-1, with TRBD1 as a possible D gene (5 bases). This CDR3 region has 14 residues. Trimming stripped 1 base from V and 10 bases from J, with 16 bases between. The V gene's germline CDR1 is LGHDT and CDR2 YNNKEL (reference sequence). CDR3 in DNA: TGTGCCAGCAGCCAAGGCCCCGGGGGGGAGGGAGCTTTCTTT. Translating gives CASSQGPGGEGAFF.

In this sample, this clone turned up a few times. The rearrangement links TRBV5-1 to TRBJ2-7; D is perhaps TRBD2 (5 bases). This CDR3 spans 15 amino acids. V lost 4 bases to trimming and J lost 0 bases, with 14 bases between them. CDR1 SGHRS and CDR2 YFSETQ come from the germline V gene. As DNA, the CDR3 is TGCGCCAGCAGCCCCGCCCCCACTAGCTCCTACGAGCAGTACTTC. Encoded protein: CASSPAPTSSYEQYF.

The chain uses TRBV5-6 and TRBJ1-1, with TRBD1 matching 7 bases. The CDR3 totals 15 residues. From germline, CDR1 is SGHDT and CDR2 YYEEEE. Trimming removed 3 bases from V and 1 base from J; junction bases left unmatched: 6. In nucleotides, the CDR3 is TGTGCCAGCAGCTCTCGACAGGGTTGGAACACTGAAGCTTTCTTT. Amino acid sequence: CASSSRQGWNTEAFF.

V gene TRBV5-1 combines with J gene TRBJ1-1; 8 nucleotides align to TRBD1. CDR3 length: 15 residues. Germline CDR1 reads SGHRS; CDR2 reads YFSETQ. V lost 2 bases, J lost 5 bases, and 8 bases stayed unmatched. The CDR3 DNA sequence: TGCGCCAGCAGCTTAGGACAGGGTGGGAGAACTGAAGCTTTCTTT. It encodes CASSLGQGGRTEAFF.

The V gene is TRBV2, the J gene TRBJ1-4, with 9 nucleotides matching TRBD1. V dropped 4 bases and J dropped 0; count of bases not matched to a gene: 6. CDR1 is SNHLY, CDR2 FYNNEI, per germline. The CDR3 spans 17 residues. CDR3 nucleotide sequence: TGTGCCAGCAGTGGAGGGACAGGGTCCGCAACTAATGAAAAACTGTTTTTT. The encoded protein is CASSGGTGSATNEKLFF. Full variable domain (remainder filled in from reference TRBV2 and TRBJ1-4): EPEVTQTPSHQVTQMGQEVILRCVPISNHLYFYWYRQILGQKVEFLVSFYNNEISEKSEIFDDQFSVERPDGSNFTLKIRSTKLEDSAMYFCASSGGTGSATNEKLFFGSGTQLSVL.

The chain has TRBV19 and TRBJ1-5; D may be TRBD1 (6 bases). The V end lost 5 bases, the J end lost 11 bases, and 13 bases lay between the germline ends. CDR1 and CDR2 (germline): LNHDA, SQIVND (reference sequence). The CDR3 has 12 residues. This CDR3 is CASSQTGGTQHF. The CDR3 bases are TGTGCCAGTAGTCAGACAGGTGGAACCCAGCATTTT. Drawing the rest from reference TRBV19 and TRBJ1-5, the complete variable domain is DGGITQSPKYLFRKEGQNVTLSCEQNLNHDAMYWYRQDPGQGLRLIYYSQIVNDFQKGDIAEGYSVSREKKESFPLTVTSAQKNPTAFYLCASSQTGGTQHFGDGTRLSIL.

The chain employs TRBV30 and TRBJ2-7; 8 bases line up with TRBD2. The CDR3 sequence is 14 residues long. The J segment lost 2 bases and the V segment lost 6 bases, leaving 9 bases of the junction unmatched. Germline V gene sequence: CDR1 GTSNPN, CDR2 SVGIG (reference sequence). CDR3 region: CACLSGRGTYEQYF. The CDR3, as DNA: TGTGCCTGTTTGAGCGGGAGAGGTACCTACGAGCAGTACTTC.

This clone turned up a few times. V usage is TRBV5-1 and J usage is TRBJ1-3; no clear D. This CDR3 is built from 14 residues. V gave up 0 bases and J gave up 2 bases, with 6 bases separating them. Germline V gene lookup returns CDR1 SGHRS and CDR2 YFSETQ. This CDR3 reads CASSLETAGNTIYF. CDR3 bases: TGCGCCAGCAGCTTGGAAACAGCTGGAAACACCATATATTTT.

The V call is TRBV4-3, the J call TRBJ1-2, with 12 bases aligning to TRBD1. Germline CDR1 reads LGHNA; CDR2 reads YSLEER. Unmatched junction bases numbered 4, after V lost 4 bases and J lost 4 bases. CDR3 length equals 15 residues. CDR3 protein: CASSRGTGGGYGYTF. The CDR3 DNA sequence: TGCGCCAGCAGCCGTGGGACAGGGGGCGGCTATGGCTACACCTTC.

This clone was counted a single time. Other DNA sequences within the sample encode an identical CDR3. This chain connects TRBV9 to TRBJ1-5, with TRBD1 matching over 9 bases. J gave up 7 bases and V 2 bases, and 4 bases lay outside the gene matches. This CDR3 is built from 14 residues. Germline lookup yields CDR1 SGDLS and CDR2 YYNGEE. CDR3 sequence reads: CASSVGTGRQPQHF. CDR3 nucleotides: TGTGCCAGCAGCGTCGGGACAGGGCGGCAGCCCCAGCATTTT.

The V call is TRBV19, the J call TRBJ2-1; TRBD2 matches 9 bases. The CDR3 loop spans 16 amino acids. CDR1 and CDR2 from the germline V gene are LNHDA and SQIVND (reference sequence). J was trimmed by 2 bases and V by 4 bases; bases with no gene match: 6. CDR3 in DNA: TGTGCCAGTAGTACCCTTAGCGGGAGCACCTACAATGAGCAGTTCTTC. Its protein is CASSTLSGSTYNEQFF. The whole variable domain, remainder taken from reference TRBV19 and TRBJ2-1, is DGGITQSPKYLFRKEGQNVTLSCEQNLNHDAMYWYRQDPGQGLRLIYYSQIVNDFQKGDIAEGYSVSREKKESFPLTVTSAQKNPTAFYLCASSTLSGSTYNEQFFGPGTRLTVL.

The rearrangement links TRBV7-9 to TRBJ2-2; D may be TRBD2 (6 bases). V lost 1 base and J lost 7, with 13 bases in between. This CDR3 has 15 amino acids. Germline V gene sequence: CDR1 SEHNR, CDR2 FQNEAQ (reference sequence). The CDR3 reads CASSLGWGLDGELFF. As DNA, the CDR3 is TGTGCCAGCAGCTTAGGATGGGGACTTGACGGGGAGCTGTTTTTT.

The V call is TRBV30, the J call TRBJ1-5; no clear D gene. Between the trimmed V and J ends, which lost 4 bases and 2 bases, there was a span of 12 bases. The CDR3 has 14 amino acids. From germline, CDR1 is GTSNPN and CDR2 SVGIG (reference sequence). The CDR3 spells CAWNWQGGNQPQHF. As DNA, the CDR3 is TGTGCCTGGAATTGGCAAGGAGGCAATCAGCCCCAGCATTTT.

V is TRBV9 and J is TRBJ1-2; TRBD1 agrees at 12 bases. Germline loops: CDR1 SGDLS, CDR2 YYNGEE. The CDR3 spans 15 residues. The V gene end was trimmed by 3 bases and the J gene end by 7 bases; junction bases not matched to a gene: 7. CDR3 nucleotide sequence: TGTGCCAGCAGCGAGCCAGGGACAGGGGGCGCTGGCTACACCTTC. Translating it yields CASSEPGTGGAGYTF.

This chain links TRBV7-2 with TRBJ2-2; TRBD1 aligns across 8 bases. Looked up from germline, CDR1 is SGHTA and CDR2 is FQGNSA. The CDR3 is 16 amino acids. V dropped 1 base and J dropped 2; count of bases not matched to a gene: 3. CDR3 residues: CASSLGGQANTGELFF. The CDR3 DNA sequence: TGTGCCAGCAGCTTAGGGGGACAGGCCAACACCGGGGAGCTGTTTTTT.

V usage is TRBV7-3 and J usage is TRBJ2-6, with a tentative D call TRBD1 (6 bases). Per the germline V gene, CDR1 is SGHTA and CDR2 is FQGTGA. V was clipped by 5 bases and J by 5 bases, with 22 bases between them. The CDR3 contains 18 residues. Here the CDR3 DNA reads TGTGCCAGCAGCCTTACCTCACAGGGAGTGGAGAGGGCCAACGTCCTGACTTTC. Encoded protein: CASSLTSQGVERANVLTF.

The V and J genes are TRBV12-3 or TRBV12-4 and TRBJ2-6, with no clear D. There are 13 residues in the CDR3. V lost 5 bases, J lost 4 bases, and 6 bases lay in between. CDR3 loop: CASSLIGANVLTF. The CDR3 region has the DNA TGTGCCAGCAGTCTTATCGGGGCCAACGTCCTGACTTTC.

The rearrangement uses TRBV4-1 and TRBJ2-1, with TRBD2 matching 10 bases. Germline lookup yields CDR1 MGHRA and CDR2 YSYEKL. V shed 0 bases, J shed 10 bases, and the junction held 12 bases outside the gene matches. The CDR3 has 17 residues. The CDR3: CASSQERGTSVGGEQFF. CDR3 DNA sequence: TGCGCCAGCAGCCAAGAGAGAGGGACTAGCGTTGGAGGGGAGCAGTTCTTC.

This chain uses TRBV9 with TRBJ2-6; D gene unclear. In germline, CDR1 is SGDLS, CDR2 YYNGEE. The ends were cut back, 0 bases at V and 0 bases at J, with 4 bases in the middle. The CDR3 sequence is 15 residues long. This CDR3 reads CASSVESSGANVLTF. The CDR3 coding sequence is TGTGCCAGCAGCGTAGAGAGCTCTGGGGCCAACGTCCTGACTTTC.

This clone was seen a few times. CDR3 amino acids: CASSPVGQGGTNYGYTF. CDR3 in DNA: TGCGCCAGCAGCCCTGTCGGTCAAGGAGGGACTAACTATGGCTACACCTTC. J is TRBJ1-2 and V is TRBV4-1, with D hard to call. The CDR3 has 17 residues. The V and J ends lost 4 bases and 0 bases respectively, with 18 bases between them. In germline, CDR1 is MGHRA, CDR2 YSYEKL.

J is TRBJ2-2 and V is TRBV3-1 (or the pseudogene TRBV3-2); D gene ambiguous. This CDR3 is built from 12 residues. CDR1 is LGHDT and CDR2 is YNNKEL in the germline V gene (reference sequence). V was pared by 4 bases and J by 7 bases, with 7 bases between. CDR3 in amino acids: CASSPHIGELFF. CDR3 nucleotide sequence: TGTGCCAGCAGCCCTCACATCGGGGAGCTGTTTTTT.

The V gene is TRBV28, the J gene TRBJ2-5; D possibly corresponds to TRBD1 (5 bases). Germline V gene sequence: CDR1 MDHEN, CDR2 SYDVKM. V lost 2 bases and J 5 bases, leaving 12 bases between the germline ends. The CDR3 is 14 residues long. In DNA form, the CDR3 reads TGTGCCAGCAGTTTAGACAGACAGTGGGAGACCCAGTACTTC. It specifies CASSLDRQWETQYF.

The chain has TRBV27 and TRBJ2-1; 14 bases are a match to TRBD2. CDR1 MNHEY and CDR2 SMNVEV come from the germline V gene (reference sequence). There are 15 residues in the CDR3. V was clipped by 7 bases and J by 9 bases; unmatched bases: 8. CDR3 sequence (DNA): TGTGCCAGCAAAGGGACTAGCGGGAGTGCGGGTGAGCAGTTCTTC. It yields the protein CASKGTSGSAGEQFF.

This clone was seen only a few times. CDR3 DNA sequence: TGTGCCAGCAGCGTGAGTAGCAGAACCTACGAGCAGTACTTC. Encoded protein: CASSVSSRTYEQYF. The V call is TRBV5-4, the J call TRBJ2-7; D is unresolved. The V end lost 4 bases, the J end lost 2 bases, and 13 bases lay between the germline ends. Germline CDR1 reads SGHNT; CDR2 reads YYREEE (reference sequence). The CDR3 length is 14 residues.

V is TRBV18 and J is TRBJ2-5; 8 bases map to TRBD1. CDR1 is KGHSH and CDR2 is LQKENI in the germline V gene. The CDR3 loop spans 12 amino acids. The CDR3 bases are TGTGCTAGCGACAGGGGAGGAGAGACCCAGTACTTC. Translating gives CASDRGGETQYF.

The chain is built from TRBV14 and TRBJ2-1, with 7 nucleotides matching TRBD2. Germline loops: CDR1 SGHDN, CDR2 FVKESK. The CDR3 consists of 14 residues. V lost 2 bases and J lost 7; bases outside the gene matches: 5. The CDR3 region is CASSQREGRNEQFF. DNA of the CDR3: TGTGCCAGCAGCCAAAGGGAGGGCCGAAATGAGCAGTTCTTC.

The chain's CDR3 is CASSAQGIGEEKLFF. CDR3 coding DNA: TGTGCCAGCAGCGCACAGGGGATAGGGGAGGAAAAACTGTTTTTT. V and J are TRBV9 and TRBJ1-4; 7 bases are shared with TRBD1. This CDR3 contains 15 residues. Germline loops: CDR1 SGDLS, CDR2 YYNGEE. V trimming: 3 bases; J trimming: 8 bases; junction bases outside the gene matches: 10. The full variable domain, rest sourced from reference TRBV9 and TRBJ1-4, is DSGVTQTPKHLITATGQRVTLRCSPRSGDLSVYWYQQSLDQGLQFLIQYYNGEERAKGNILERFSAQQFPDLHSELNLSSLELGDSALYFCASSAQGIGEEKLFFGSGTQLSVL.

The chain links TRBV7-9 to TRBJ1-2; weak D call: TRBD1 (6 bases). In germline, CDR1 is SEHNR, CDR2 FQNEAQ (reference sequence). V gave up 4 bases and J gave up 8 bases, with 17 bases separating them. This CDR3 comprises 14 residues. CDR3 DNA: TGTGCCAGCAGCTATCGTACAGGGTCGCGGGGCTACACCTTC. It translates to CASSYRTGSRGYTF.

The rearrangement links TRBV9 to TRBJ1-4; D might be TRBD1 (6 bases). The germline V gene has CDR1 SGDLS and CDR2 YYNGEE. V shed 0 bases and J shed 6 bases, with 12 bases lying between them. The CDR3 is 15 amino acids. This chain's CDR3 is CASSVGDRSHEKLFF. The DNA for the CDR3 is TGTGCCAGCAGCGTAGGAGACAGGAGCCATGAAAAACTGTTTTTT.

V gene TRBV5-1 combines with J gene TRBJ1-2; 9 bases are a match to TRBD1. CDR1 SGHRS and CDR2 YFSETQ come from the germline V gene. With V trimmed by 3 bases and J by 8 bases, 8 bases remained unmatched. The CDR3 is 14 amino acids. The CDR3 loop is CASSWEGQGGGYTF. DNA for the CDR3: TGCGCCAGCAGCTGGGAGGGACAGGGCGGAGGCTACACCTTC.

With regard to this clone: The germline gene is not matched at one end of the junction; a read error may be the cause. The V gene is TRBV6-2 or TRBV6-3, the J gene TRBJ1-2; weak D call: TRBD1 (5 bases). The CDR3 has 12 amino acids. Germline V lookup: CDR1 MNHEY, CDR2 SVGEGT. The chain's CDR3 is CASSDSRRGHTF. The CDR3 bases are TGTGCCAGCAGTGACTCCCGGAGGGGACACACCTTC.

V is TRBV7-2 and J is TRBJ2-7; possibly TRBD2 for D (6 bases). The CDR3 has 15 amino acids. V lost 8 bases and J lost 1, with 18 bases in between. The germline CDR1 and CDR2 sequences are SGHTA and FQGNSA. CDR3 protein: CASSGRGALSYEQYF. The DNA of the CDR3 is TGTGCCAGCTCCGGGCGGGGCGCTTTGTCCTACGAGCAGTACTTC. Drawing the rest from reference TRBV7-2 and TRBJ2-7, the complete variable domain is GAGVSQSPSNKVTEKGKDVELRCDPISGHTALYWYRQSLGQGLEFLIYFQGNSAPDKSGLPSDRFSAERTGGSVSTLTIQRTQQEDSAVYLCASSGRGALSYEQYFGPGTRLTVT.